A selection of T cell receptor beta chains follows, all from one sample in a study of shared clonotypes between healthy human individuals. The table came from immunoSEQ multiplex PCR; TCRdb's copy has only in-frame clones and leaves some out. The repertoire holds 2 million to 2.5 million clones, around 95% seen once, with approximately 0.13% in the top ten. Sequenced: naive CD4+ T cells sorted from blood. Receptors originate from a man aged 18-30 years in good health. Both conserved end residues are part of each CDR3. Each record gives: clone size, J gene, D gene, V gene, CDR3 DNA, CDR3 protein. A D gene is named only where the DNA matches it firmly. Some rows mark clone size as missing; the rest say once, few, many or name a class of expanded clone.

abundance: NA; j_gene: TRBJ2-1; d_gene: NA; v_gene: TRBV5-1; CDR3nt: TGCGCCAGCAGCTTGGTTCCGGCCGAGAGGAATGAGCAGTTCTTC; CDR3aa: CASSLVPAERNEQFF
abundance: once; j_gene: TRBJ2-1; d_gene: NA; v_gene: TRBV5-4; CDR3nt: TGTGCCAGCAGCCCCGGCGAGGCTAGGGCTGAGCAGTTCTTC; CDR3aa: CASSPGEARAEQFF
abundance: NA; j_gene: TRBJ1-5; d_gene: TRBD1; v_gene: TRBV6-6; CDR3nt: TGTGCCAGCAGTTCAGACAGGGGGAGTAGCAATCAGCCCCAGCATTTT; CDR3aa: CASSSDRGSSNQPQHF
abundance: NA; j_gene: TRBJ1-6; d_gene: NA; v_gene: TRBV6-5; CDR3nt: TGTGCCAGCAGCCCCGGACATTCACCCCTCCACTTT; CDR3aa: CASSPGHSPLHF
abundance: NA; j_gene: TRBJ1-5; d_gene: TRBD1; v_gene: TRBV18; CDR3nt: TGTGCCAGCTCACCACAGGGGGCAGGGCCCCAGCATTTT; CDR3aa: CASSPQGAGPQHF
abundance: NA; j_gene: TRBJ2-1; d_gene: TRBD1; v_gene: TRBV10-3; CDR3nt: TGTGCCATCAGGGACAGGGGAGGGTATGAGCAGTTCTTC; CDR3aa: CAIRDRGGYEQFF
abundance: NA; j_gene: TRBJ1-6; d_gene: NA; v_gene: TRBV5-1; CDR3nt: TGCGCCAGCAGGCCGGGACTGAGCAATTCACCCCTCCACTTT; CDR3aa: CASRPGLSNSPLHF
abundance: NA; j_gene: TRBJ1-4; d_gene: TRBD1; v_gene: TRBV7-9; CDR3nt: TGTGCCAGCAGCTCGACAGGGGCGCGTGAAAAACTGTTTTTT; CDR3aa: CASSSTGAREKLFF
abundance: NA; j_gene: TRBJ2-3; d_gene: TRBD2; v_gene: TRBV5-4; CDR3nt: TGTGCCAGCAGCTCCGGACTAGCGGGGATCACAGATACGCAGTATTTT; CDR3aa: CASSSGLAGITDTQYF
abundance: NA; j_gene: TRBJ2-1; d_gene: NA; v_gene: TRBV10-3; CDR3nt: TGTGCCATCAGTCCCCAAACGGGGGCATCCTACAATGAGCAGTTCTTC; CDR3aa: CAISPQTGASYNEQFF
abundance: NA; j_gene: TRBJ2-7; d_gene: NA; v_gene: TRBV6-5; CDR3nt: TGTGCCAGCAGTCGCGGGAACGAGCAGTACTTC; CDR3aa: CASSRGNEQYF
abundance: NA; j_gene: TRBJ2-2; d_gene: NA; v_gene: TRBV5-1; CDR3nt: TGCGCCAGCAGCCCCCGGCCTTGGGGACAACCGAACACCGGGGAGCTGTTTTTT; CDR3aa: CASSPRPWGQPNTGELFF
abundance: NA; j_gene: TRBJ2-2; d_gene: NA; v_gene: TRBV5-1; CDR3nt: TGCGCCAGCAGCTCAACCGGGACAATCACCGGGGAGCTGTTTTTT; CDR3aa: CASSSTGTITGELFF
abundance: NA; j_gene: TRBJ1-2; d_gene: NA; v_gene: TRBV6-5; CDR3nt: TGTGCCAGCAGTTACGATGGCTACACCTTC; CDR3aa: CASSYDGYTF
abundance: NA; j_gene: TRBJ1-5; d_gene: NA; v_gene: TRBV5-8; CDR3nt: TGTGCCAGCAGCTTTGCAGGGAGGGGCAATCAGCCCCAGCATTTT; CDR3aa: CASSFAGRGNQPQHF
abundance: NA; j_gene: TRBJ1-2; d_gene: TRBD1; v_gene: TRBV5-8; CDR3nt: TGTGCCAGCAGCTTGCTTGGGGGGACAGGCAACTATGGCTACACCTTC; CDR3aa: CASSLLGGTGNYGYTF
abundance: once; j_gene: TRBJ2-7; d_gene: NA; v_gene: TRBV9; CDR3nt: TGTGCCAGCAGTGCGTCCCGGGTGAGTTCGGGGGAGCAGTACTTC; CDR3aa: CASSASRVSSGEQYF
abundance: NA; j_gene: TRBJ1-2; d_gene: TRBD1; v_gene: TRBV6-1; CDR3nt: TGTGCCAGCAGTGAAGGGGGACAGGGGGCTTACTATGGCTACACCTTC; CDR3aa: CASSEGGQGAYYGYTF
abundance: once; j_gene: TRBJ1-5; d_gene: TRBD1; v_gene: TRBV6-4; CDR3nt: TGTGCCAGCCACCTTCACAGGGGAAACAATCAGCCCCAGCATTTT; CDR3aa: CASHLHRGNNQPQHF
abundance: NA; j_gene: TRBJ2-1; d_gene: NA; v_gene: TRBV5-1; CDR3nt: TGCGCCAGCAGCTTGACAGTCTCCTACAATGAGCAGTTCTTC; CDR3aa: CASSLTVSYNEQFF
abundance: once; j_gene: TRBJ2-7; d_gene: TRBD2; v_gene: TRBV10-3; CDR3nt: TGTGCCATGGGACTAGCCTACGAGCAGTACTTC; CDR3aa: CAMGLAYEQYF
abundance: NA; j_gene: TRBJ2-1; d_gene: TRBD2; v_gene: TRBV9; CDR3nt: TGTGCCAGCAGCGTAGGCCTAGCGGGGGCCAATGAGCAGTTCTTC; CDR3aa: CASSVGLAGANEQFF
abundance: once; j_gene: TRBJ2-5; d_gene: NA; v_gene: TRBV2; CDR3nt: TGTGCCAGCAGTGCCAATGGCCTGGGGACTCAACTAAAGACCCAGTACTTC; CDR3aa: CASSANGLGTQLKTQYF
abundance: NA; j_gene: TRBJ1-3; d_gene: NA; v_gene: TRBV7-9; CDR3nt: TGTGCCAGCAGATCCTCCTCTGGAAACACCATATATTTT; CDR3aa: CASRSSSGNTIYF
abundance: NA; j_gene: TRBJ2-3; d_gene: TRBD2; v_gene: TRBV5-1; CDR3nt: TGCGCCAGCAGCTTGGCCCGACTAGCGGGGGGGGCAGATACGCAGTATTTT; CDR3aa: CASSLARLAGGADTQYF
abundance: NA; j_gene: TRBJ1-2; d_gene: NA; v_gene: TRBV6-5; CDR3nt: TGTGCCAGCAGTCGGGACCCAGCTAACTATGGCTACACCTTC; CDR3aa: CASSRDPANYGYTF
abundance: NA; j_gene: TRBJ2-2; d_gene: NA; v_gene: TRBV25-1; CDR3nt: TGTGCCAGCAGTGTGGGGATCGGCGGGGAGCTGTTTTTT; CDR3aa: CASSVGIGGELFF
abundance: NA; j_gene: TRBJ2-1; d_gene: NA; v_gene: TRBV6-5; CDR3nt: TGTGCCAGCAGTTACTCGTCTGGAGGCTACAATGAGCAGTTCTTC; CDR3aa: CASSYSSGGYNEQFF
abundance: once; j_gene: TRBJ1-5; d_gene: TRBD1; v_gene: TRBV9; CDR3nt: TGTGCCAGCAGCGTAGAGGGGATTGACAGGGGTGAGAATCAGCCCCAGCATTTT; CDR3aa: CASSVEGIDRGENQPQHF
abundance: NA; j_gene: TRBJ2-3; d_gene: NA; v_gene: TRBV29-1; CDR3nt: TGCAGCGTTGAAGATCTTCGGGATACTAGCACAGATACGCAGTATTTT; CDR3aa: CSVEDLRDTSTDTQYF
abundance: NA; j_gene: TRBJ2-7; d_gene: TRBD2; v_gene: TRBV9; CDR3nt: TGTGCCAGCAGCCCCGGGGGGGTGCGCTACGAGCAGTACTTC; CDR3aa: CASSPGGVRYEQYF
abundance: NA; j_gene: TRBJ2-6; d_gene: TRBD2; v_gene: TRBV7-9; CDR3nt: TGTGCCAGCAGCCCGGGGGGAACTGGGGCCAACGTCCTGACTTTC; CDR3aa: CASSPGGTGANVLTF
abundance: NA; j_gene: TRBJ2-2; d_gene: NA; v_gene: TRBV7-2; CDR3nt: TGTGCCAGCAGCTTAGCGGTTGACACCGGGGAGCTGTTTTTT; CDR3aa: CASSLAVDTGELFF
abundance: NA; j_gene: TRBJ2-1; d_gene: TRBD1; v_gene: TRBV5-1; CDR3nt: TGCGCCAGCGACAGAACAGGGGGGACCTACAATGAGCAGTTCTTC; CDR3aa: CASDRTGGTYNEQFF
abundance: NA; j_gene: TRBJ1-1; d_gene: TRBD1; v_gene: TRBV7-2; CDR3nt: TGTGCCAGCAGCGCCAAACAGGGGTGGAGTAGCACTGAAGCTTTCTTT; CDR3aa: CASSAKQGWSSTEAFF
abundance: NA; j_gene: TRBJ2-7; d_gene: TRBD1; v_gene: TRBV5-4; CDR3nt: TGTGCCAGCAGCTTGGAGGGGGCGCTCTACGAGCAGTACTTC; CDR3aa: CASSLEGALYEQYF
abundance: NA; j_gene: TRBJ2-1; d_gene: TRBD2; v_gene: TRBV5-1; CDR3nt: TGCGCCAGCAGCTTGGCCCTCGGGGGAGGGTCCTACAATGAGCAGTTCTTC; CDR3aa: CASSLALGGGSYNEQFF
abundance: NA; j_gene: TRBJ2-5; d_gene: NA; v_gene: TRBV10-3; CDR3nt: TGTGCCATCAGTGGTTACGGAGAGACCCAGTACTTC; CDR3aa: CAISGYGETQYF
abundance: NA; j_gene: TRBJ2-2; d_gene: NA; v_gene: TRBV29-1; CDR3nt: TGCAGCGTTGAAGTGCACGGCACCGGGGAGCTGTTTTTT; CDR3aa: CSVEVHGTGELFF
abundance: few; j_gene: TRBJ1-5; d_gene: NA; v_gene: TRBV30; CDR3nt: TGTGCCTGGAGTACCTCGGCGTGGGGTCAGCCCCAGCATTTT; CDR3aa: CAWSTSAWGQPQHF
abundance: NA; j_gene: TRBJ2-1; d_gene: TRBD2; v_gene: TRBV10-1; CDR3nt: TGCGCCAGCAGTGTTGGGACTAGCGGGATGTCGAATGAGCAGTTCTTC; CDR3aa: CASSVGTSGMSNEQFF
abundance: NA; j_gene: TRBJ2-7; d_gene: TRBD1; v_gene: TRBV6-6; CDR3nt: TGTGCCAGCAGTTACGACAGGGACCCCTACGAGCAGTACTTC; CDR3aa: CASSYDRDPYEQYF
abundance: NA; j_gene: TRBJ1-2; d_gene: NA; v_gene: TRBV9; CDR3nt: TGTGCCAGCAGCGTAGAATCGGGGGTTCATGGCTACACCTTC; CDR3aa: CASSVESGVHGYTF
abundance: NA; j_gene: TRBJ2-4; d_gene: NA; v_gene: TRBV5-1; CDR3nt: TGCGCCAGCAGTCTCGGGGACATTCAGTACTTC; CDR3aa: CASSLGDIQYF
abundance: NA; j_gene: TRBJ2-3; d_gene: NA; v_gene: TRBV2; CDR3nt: TGTGCCAGCAGTGTTGGGACCCCAGATACGCAGTATTTT; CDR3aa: CASSVGTPDTQYF
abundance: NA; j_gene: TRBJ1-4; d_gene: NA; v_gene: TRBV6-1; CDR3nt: TGTGCCAGCAGTGACGGGGCCCAACTATTTGAAAAACTGTTTTTT; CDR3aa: CASSDGAQLFEKLFF
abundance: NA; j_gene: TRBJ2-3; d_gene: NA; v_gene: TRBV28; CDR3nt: TGTGCCAGCAGTTCCCAGTTTAGGGGGACCGGGACAACCACAGATACGCAGTATTTT; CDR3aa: CASSSQFRGTGTTTDTQYF
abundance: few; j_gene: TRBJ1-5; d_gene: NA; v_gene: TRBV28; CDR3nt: TGTGCCAGCAGTTCGCGTTCTTTGAATCAGCCCCAGCATTTT; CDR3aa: CASSSRSLNQPQHF
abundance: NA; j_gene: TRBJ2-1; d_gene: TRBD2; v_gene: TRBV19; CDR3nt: TGTGCCAGTAGTTCACTAGCGGGAGGGCTCTTTCTAAATGAGCAGTTCTTC; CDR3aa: CASSSLAGGLFLNEQFF
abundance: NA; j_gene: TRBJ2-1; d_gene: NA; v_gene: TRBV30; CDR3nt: TGTGCCTGGAGTGGAATGGGATCCTACAATGAGCAGTTCTTC; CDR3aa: CAWSGMGSYNEQFF
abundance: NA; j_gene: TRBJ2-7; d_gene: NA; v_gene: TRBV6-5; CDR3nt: TGTGCCAGCATCTCCGGGCCCGTCGGTATCCACTTC; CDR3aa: CASISGPVGIHF